This T cell receptor (beta chain) derives from a study of cytomegalovirus exposure and HLA in healthy donors. Study-level findings and limits: In a later analysis, a missense DCLRE1C variant was linked to TCR beta V- and J-gene trimming.

PCR involved 60 Vbeta and 13 Jbeta primers. The method was immunoSEQ multiplex PCR; TCRdb's version includes in-frame clones alone and lacks a portion of them. The sample includes about 100,000 clones, more than 65% of them seen just once. For this clone: Its antigen is still unknown.

The sequencing sample was made of PBMCs. The TCR was taken from a woman aged 18-29 years in good health and CMV-seropositive.

CDR3 sequence reads: CASSTQPGQGARNEQFF. The CDR3 DNA reads as TGTGCCAGCAGCACCCAACCGGGACAGGGGGCGAGGAATGAGCAGTTCTTC. The chain is built from TRBV21-1 and TRBJ2-1; the table's D call, TRBD1, has no DNA check behind it. TRBV21-1 is deemed a pseudogene. The CDR3 is 17 amino acids.